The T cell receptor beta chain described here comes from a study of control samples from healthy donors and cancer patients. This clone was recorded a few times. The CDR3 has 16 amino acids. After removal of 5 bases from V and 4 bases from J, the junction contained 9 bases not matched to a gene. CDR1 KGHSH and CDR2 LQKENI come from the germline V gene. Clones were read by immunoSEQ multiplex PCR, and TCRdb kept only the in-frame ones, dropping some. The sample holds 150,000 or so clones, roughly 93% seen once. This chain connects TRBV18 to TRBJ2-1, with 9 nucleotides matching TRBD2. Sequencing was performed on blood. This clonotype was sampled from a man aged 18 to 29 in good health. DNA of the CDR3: TGTGCCAGCTCATTGGAAGCGGGGGGCTTATACAATGAGCAGTTCTTC. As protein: CASSLEAGGLYNEQFF.